Listed here are 15 T cell receptor beta chains from one sample, sequenced in a study of T cell changes during pregnancy in multiple sclerosis. Sequencing was performed with immunoSEQ multiplex PCR; in TCRdb, only in-frame clones are kept and a portion is missing. Among about 22,000 clones, approximately 90% were seen once, and the ten largest hold about 0.63%. The material sequenced was CD4+ T cells from peripheral blood mononuclear cells, taken after pregnancy. Source of these receptors: a female donor in good health, enrolled as a control in a pregnancy study.

This rearrangement joins TRBV7-2 to TRBJ2-1; a weak D match, TRBD1 (6 bases). Germline V lookup: CDR1 SGHTA, CDR2 FQGNSA. The CDR3 loop spans 16 amino acids. Trimming left V 7 bases short and J 6 bases short, with 22 bases between. CDR3 coding DNA: TGTGCCAGCACCACAGATCTAGGGGGTCTTTCCAATGAGCAGTTCTTC. It codes for CASTTDLGGLSNEQFF.

The rearrangement joins TRBV19 to TRBJ2-7; D call uncertain. This CDR3 contains 13 residues. The V end lost 5 bases, the J end lost 4 bases, and 12 bases lay between the germline ends. The germline V gene encodes CDR1 LNHDA and CDR2 SQIVND (reference sequence). This CDR3 reads CASSRDVRYEQYF. CDR3 DNA sequence: TGTGCCAGTAGTCGAGATGTGAGATACGAGCAGTACTTC.

The genes are TRBV14 and TRBJ2-3, with D perhaps TRBD1 (6 bases). Between the trimmed V and J ends, which lost 2 bases and 1 base, there was a span of 13 bases. Germline assignment: CDR1 SGHDN and CDR2 FVKESK. The CDR3 is 16 residues long. The CDR3 protein is CASSQNTGFGTDTQYF. In nucleotides, the CDR3 is TGTGCCAGCAGCCAAAACACAGGGTTCGGCACAGATACGCAGTATTTT.

The CDR3 nucleotides are TGTGCCAGCAGTTACTCTTTAACTAGCGGGGGAGAGACCCAGTACTTC. This translates into CASSYSLTSGGETQYF. The chain is built from TRBV6-5 and TRBJ2-5, with 11 bases aligning to TRBD2. The CDR3 runs 16 residues. The V and J ends lost 0 bases and 4 bases, in that order; junction bases with no gene match: 4. Germline CDR1 MNHEY, CDR2 SVGAGI.

The V and J genes are TRBV7-2 and TRBJ2-3; TRBD2 is a possible D gene (5 bases). Trimming removed 2 bases at V and 1 base at J, with 10 bases between. The CDR3 runs 15 residues. Germline CDR1 SGHTA, CDR2 FQGNSA. The CDR3 spells CASSLRSGGTDTQYF. The CDR3 nucleotides are TGTGCCAGCAGCTTACGGAGCGGAGGCACAGATACGCAGTATTTT.

CDR3 residues: CASSLVGGTGANVLTF. The CDR3 region has the DNA TGTGCCAGCAGCTTAGTGGGCGGGACTGGGGCCAACGTCCTGACTTTC. The chain employs TRBV7-2 and TRBJ2-6, with D perhaps matching TRBD2 (6 bases). The CDR3 sequence is 16 residues long. V lost 1 base and J 2 bases, leaving 9 bases between the germline ends. The germline gives CDR1 SGHTA, CDR2 FQGNSA.

This sequence joins TRBV14 and TRBJ2-1; 16 positions agree with TRBD2. The V segment lost 4 bases and the J segment 2 bases; nucleotides outside the gene matches: 8. CDR3 length: 19 amino acids. Per germline, CDR1 SGHDN and CDR2 FVKESK. CDR3 sequence reads: CASSRGLAGGGSAYNEQFF. Here the CDR3 DNA reads TGTGCCAGCAGCCGGGGACTAGCGGGGGGGGGTTCTGCCTACAATGAGCAGTTCTTC.

The V call is TRBV6-5, the J call TRBJ1-4; 7 bases match TRBD1. This CDR3 contains 14 residues. The germline gives CDR1 MNHEY, CDR2 SVGAGI. Trimming removed 7 bases from V and 6 bases from J; junction bases left unmatched: 8. The CDR3 region has the DNA TGTGCCAGCATGCCGTGGCAGGGGGATGAAAAACTGTTTTTT. This codes for CASMPWQGDEKLFF.

The rearrangement joins TRBV6-5 to TRBJ2-3, with D possibly being TRBD2 (5 bases). Trimming took off 2 bases at V and 2 bases at J, with 11 bases between the two ends. CDR3 length equals 15 residues. Germline V gene data show CDR1 as MNHEY and CDR2 as SVGAGI. In nucleotides, the CDR3 is TGTGCCAGCAGTTACCTCCGGGGTACCACAGATACGCAGTATTTT. This sequence encodes CASSYLRGTTDTQYF.

This clone has only one observation. This chain connects TRBV6-1 to TRBJ2-4; 9 bases are a match to TRBD2. The ends lost 2 bases at V and 8 bases at J; junction bases unmatched: 10. The V gene's germline CDR1 is MNHNS and CDR2 SASEGT. The CDR3 contains 16 residues. CDR3 sequence: CASSEQSGGRKDIQYF. The CDR3 DNA follows: TGTGCCAGCAGTGAACAGAGCGGGGGGAGGAAAGACATTCAGTACTTC.

The chain combines TRBV2 with TRBJ1-5; 9 positions agree with TRBD1. This CDR3 has 14 amino acids. Trimming at V came to 6 bases and at J to 7 bases, leaving 7 bases not matched to a gene. CDR1 is SNHLY, CDR2 FYNNEI, per germline. CDR3 in DNA: TGTGCCAGCAGGGGACAGGGTCATCAACAGCCCCAGCATTTT. Amino acid sequence: CASRGQGHQQPQHF.

The chain joins TRBV7-2 to TRBJ2-7; perhaps TRBD2 as D (5 bases). V lost 5 bases and J 0 bases, leaving 11 bases between the germline ends. CDR3 length: 14 residues. Per germline, CDR1 SGHTA and CDR2 FQGNSA. In DNA, the CDR3 is TGTGCCAGCAGCGAACAGCGGAACTCCTACGAGCAGTACTTC. This sequence encodes CASSEQRNSYEQYF.

This rearrangement joins TRBV6-5 to TRBJ2-7; tentatively, D is TRBD1 (6 bases). V was clipped by 6 bases and J by 6 bases, with 21 bases between them. The germline CDR1 and CDR2 sequences are MNHEY and SVGAGI. The CDR3 runs to 15 residues. This chain's CDR3 is CASRYNDRYLGEQYF. The CDR3 bases are TGTGCCAGCAGATATAACGACAGGTACCTAGGCGAGCAGTACTTC.

The genes are TRBV5-1 and TRBJ2-5; 11 nucleotides line up with TRBD1. The last part of the DNA fits TRBJ2-7 better; the J call may be wrong. Germline V CDR1 and CDR2: SGHRS, YFSETQ. This CDR3 region has 14 residues. In DNA, the CDR3 is TGCGCCAGCAGCCCCGGGACAGGGGGATACGAGCAGTACTTC. This sequence encodes CASSPGTGGYEQYF.

The chain links TRBV28 to TRBJ1-1; D remains ambiguous. The CDR3 consists of 11 residues. Germline CDR1 and CDR2: MDHEN and SYDVKM. Trimming took 7 bases from V and 8 from J, leaving 11 bases between them. Here the CDR3 reads CASITAFEAFF. DNA of the CDR3: TGTGCCAGCATTACAGCTTTCGAAGCTTTCTTT.